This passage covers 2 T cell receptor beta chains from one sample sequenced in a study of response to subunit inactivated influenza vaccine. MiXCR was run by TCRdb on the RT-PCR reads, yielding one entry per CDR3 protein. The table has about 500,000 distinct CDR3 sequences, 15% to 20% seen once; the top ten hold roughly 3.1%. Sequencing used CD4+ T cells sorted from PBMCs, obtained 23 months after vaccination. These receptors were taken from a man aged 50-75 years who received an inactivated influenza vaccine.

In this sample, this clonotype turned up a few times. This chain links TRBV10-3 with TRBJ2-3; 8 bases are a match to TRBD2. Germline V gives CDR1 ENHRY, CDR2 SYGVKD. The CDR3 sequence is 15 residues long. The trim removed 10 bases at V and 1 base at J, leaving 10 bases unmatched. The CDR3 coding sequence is TGTGCCACCATTTGGGGTAGCGGGGGCACAGATACGCAGTATTTT. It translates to CATIWGSGGTDTQYF.

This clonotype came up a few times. CDR3 region: CASSVGMGGTNIQYF. The DNA for the CDR3 is TGTGCCAGCAGCGTAGGGATGGGAGGGACGAACATTCAGTACTTC. The V and J genes are TRBV9 and TRBJ2-4; 7 nucleotides match TRBD2. From germline, CDR1 is SGDLS and CDR2 YYNGEE. The J segment lost 7 bases and the V segment lost 0 bases, leaving 7 bases of the junction unmatched. This CDR3 region has 15 residues.